A selection of T cell receptor beta chains follows, all from one sample in a study of blood T cells in healthy people across ages. One entry per CDR3 protein, called by TCRdb with MiXCR from the 5' RACE reads. The data contain 250,000 to 300,000 distinct CDR3 sequences, roughly a quarter of them singletons. Specimen: blood. The source of these receptors is a woman between 65 and 79 years old in good health. The CDR3 runs from the conserved cysteine through the conserved F or W. A D gene is named only where the DNA matches it firmly. Expanded clones are given a class, and other clones once, few, many or no size at all.

abundance,d_gene,v_gene,j_gene,CDR3aa,CDR3nt
few,TRBD1,TRBV20-1,TRBJ1-5,CSAMDRGGSQPQHF,TGCAGTGCCATGGACAGGGGAGGTAGTCAGCCCCAGCATTTT
.,TRBD2,TRBV20-1,TRBJ2-7,CSARDMVGGKGYEQYF,TGCAGTGCTAGAGATATGGTCGGGGGGAAGGGCTACGAGCAGTACTTC
few,.,TRBV7-9,TRBJ2-5,CASSLGENSGYKETQYF,TGTGCCAGCAGCCTAGGCGAAAACTCCGGATATAAAGAGACCCAGTACTTC
few,TRBD1,TRBV20-1,TRBJ1-4,CSARKTGTEKLFF,TGCAGTGCTAGGAAGACAGGGACTGAAAAACTGTTTTTT
many,TRBD1,TRBV6-2/TRBV6-3,TRBJ1-5,CASSRTGGNQPQHF,TGTGCCAGCAGCCGGACAGGGGGCAATCAGCCCCAGCATTTT
.,TRBD1,TRBV10-3,TRBJ1-5,CAISDRDRGNQPQHF,TGTGCCATCAGTGACCGGGACAGGGGCAATCAGCCCCAGCATTTT
few,.,TRBV12-3/TRBV12-4,TRBJ1-4,CASSSTRQTEKLFF,TGTGCCAGCAGTTCAACCAGGCAGACAGAAAAACTGTTTTTT
few,.,TRBV7-9,TRBJ1-4,CASSTDQTSFGEKLFF,TGTGCCAGCAGCACCGACCAGACCTCCTTCGGGGAAAAACTGTTTTTT
many,TRBD1,TRBV6-1,TRBJ2-7,CASSYRGNEQYF,TGTGCCAGCAGCTACAGGGGCAACGAGCAGTACTTC
few,.,TRBV28,TRBJ2-6,CASKKTGKHSGANVLTF,TGTGCCAGCAAAAAAACAGGGAAACACTCTGGGGCCAACGTCCTGACTTTC
.,TRBD1,TRBV7-2,TRBJ2-7,CASSLVGQGATYEQYF,TGTGCCAGCAGCTTAGTAGGACAGGGAGCCACCTACGAGCAGTACTTC
.,.,TRBV5-1,TRBJ2-5,CASREGTQETQYF,TGCGCCAGCAGAGAGGGGACGCAAGAGACCCAGTACTTC
.,.,TRBV7-2,TRBJ1-6,CASSWNRDSPLHF,TGTGCCAGCAGCTGGAACCGAGATTCACCCCTCCACTTT
.,.,TRBV4-1,TRBJ1-1,CASSQVQVRPTTEAFF,TGCGCCAGCAGCCAAGTCCAAGTCCGCCCTACAACTGAAGCTTTCTTT
.,.,TRBV7-9,TRBJ2-1,CASSLTFVSEVNNEQFF,TGTGCCAGCAGCTTAACCTTTGTTTCGGAGGTGAACAATGAGCAGTTCTTC
few,.,TRBV6-6,TRBJ1-4,CANSYGGENEKLFF,TGTGCCAACAGTTACGGAGGGGAGAATGAAAAACTGTTTTTT
.,.,TRBV20-1,TRBJ2-1,CSASPGPISHVQFF,TGCAGTGCTAGCCCGGGACCCATATCCCACGTCCAGTTCTTC
.,.,TRBV5-1,TRBJ2-2,CASTGRGLTGELFF,TGCGCCAGCACCGGCAGAGGTTTAACCGGGGAGCTGTTTTTT
many,.,TRBV6-4,TRBJ2-3,CASRLQGSTDTQYF,TGTGCCAGCAGACTTCAGGGGAGCACAGATACGCAGTATTTT
few,.,TRBV6-5,TRBJ1-4,CASRAFWESEKLFF,TGTGCCAGCCGGGCCTTTTGGGAGAGTGAAAAACTGTTTTTT
many,TRBD2,TRBV18,TRBJ2-5,CASSPRDYEDQETQYF,TGTGCCAGCTCACCTCGGGACTATGAGGACCAAGAGACCCAGTACTTC
few,.,TRBV13,TRBJ2-5,CASSLAPGSYQETQYF,TGTGCCAGCAGCTTAGCCCCCGGCTCGTACCAAGAGACCCAGTACTTC
many,.,TRBV28,TRBJ1-4,CASSLEGAGNEKLFF,TGTGCCAGCAGTTTGGAAGGGGCTGGGAATGAAAAACTGTTTTTT
.,.,TRBV29-1,TRBJ1-1,CSVLDRGRNTEAFF,TGCAGCGTTTTGGATAGAGGTCGCAACACTGAAGCTTTCTTT
.,.,TRBV28,TRBJ2-7,CASSFGGLYEQYF,TGTGCTAGCAGTTTTGGGGGACTCTACGAGCAGTACTTC
.,.,TRBV5-1,TRBJ1-1,CASSPSGTTGTEAFF,TGCGCCAGCAGCCCATCCGGTACTACGGGCACTGAAGCTTTCTTT
few,TRBD2,TRBV4-1,TRBJ2-1,CASSQASSGSRNEQFF,TGCGCCAGCAGCCAAGCTTCTAGCGGGAGTAGGAATGAGCAGTTCTTC
.,.,TRBV7-2,TRBJ1-2,CASSFLRGNYGHTF,TGTGCCAGCAGCTTTTTAAGGGGAAACTATGGCCACACCTTC
few,TRBD1,TRBV7-2,TRBJ1-4,CASSLDYDRGRLFF,TGTGCCAGCAGCTTGGATTATGACAGGGGGCGACTGTTTTTT
many,.,TRBV6-5,TRBJ2-7,CATGVGGTAYEQYF,TGTGCCACAGGGGTAGGGGGGACGGCCTACGAGCAGTACTTC
.,.,TRBV4-1,TRBJ1-4,CASSQLSGQTEKLFF,TGCGCCAGCAGCCAACTTTCCGGACAGACTGAAAAACTGTTTTTT
.,.,TRBV7-2,TRBJ2-7,CASGGWEYMGQYF,TGTGCCAGCGGGGGATGGGAGTATATGGGGCAGTACTTC
.,TRBD1,TRBV27,TRBJ2-3,CASKGTGRIVWDTQYF,TGTGCCAGCAAAGGGACAGGGCGGATAGTATGGGATACGCAGTATTTT
.,.,TRBV29-1,TRBJ1-1,CSVPSDTEAFF,TGCAGCGTACCCTCAGACACTGAAGCTTTCTTT
.,.,TRBV28,TRBJ2-1,CATQGSVNNEQFF,TGTGCCACCCAGGGTAGCGTAAACAATGAGCAGTTCTTC
.,TRBD1,TRBV6-5,TRBJ2-5,CASSKTGQETQYF,TGTGCCAGCAGCAAGACAGGGCAAGAGACCCAGTACTTC
few,TRBD1,TRBV18,TRBJ1-4,CASSPDRGQSEEKLFF,TGTGCCAGCTCACCGGACAGGGGGCAATCAGAGGAAAAACTGTTTTTT
few,.,TRBV6-6,TRBJ2-1,CASKVERSSYNEQFF,TGTGCCAGCAAGGTCGAGAGAAGCTCCTACAATGAGCAGTTCTTC
once,TRBD1,TRBV5-1,TRBJ2-7,CASRHGQGRSYEQYF,TGCGCCAGCAGACACGGACAGGGCAGGTCCTACGAGCAGTACTTC
once,.,TRBV20-1,TRBJ2-5,CSARVQPIQETQYF,TGCAGTGCTAGAGTACAGCCGATACAAGAGACCCAGTACTTC
few,TRBD1,TRBV14,TRBJ2-1,CASSTGQGGRAEQFF,TGTGCCAGCAGCACTGGACAGGGTGGAAGAGCTGAGCAGTTCTTC
.,TRBD2,TRBV29-1,TRBJ2-1,CSVSRGLASYNEQFF,TGCAGCGTGTCACGAGGACTAGCGTCCTACAATGAGCAGTTCTTC